A selection of T cell receptor beta chains follows, all from one sample in a study of cytomegalovirus exposure and HLA in healthy donors. The table came from immunoSEQ multiplex PCR; TCRdb's copy has only in-frame clones and leaves some out. The table shows about 200,000 clones, with roughly 72% occurring only once. The sequencing input was PBMCs. The source is a man aged 25-45 years in good health and CMV-seronegative. Each CDR3 is given with its conserved first and last residue. The D gene is left open where the match is weak. For some rows the clone size is stated as once, few or many, or as a class when expanded; others skip it.

TGTGCCAGCAGTAGTCCAGGGGCCCCCACAGATACGCAGTATTTT CASSSPGAPTDTQYF TRBJ2-3 - TRBV27 -
TGTGCCAGCAGACCCGGACAGACAGATACGCAGTATTTT CASRPGQTDTQYF TRBJ2-3 - TRBV2 -
TGTGCCAGCAGTGAAGTTGGTGCAGGACTCCAGCCCCAGCATTTT CASSEVGAGLQPQHF TRBJ1-5 - TRBV6-1 -
TGCAGCGTTCGGACAGGGGGCAAATCTTACGAGCAGTACTTC CSVRTGGKSYEQYF TRBJ2-7 - TRBV29-1 TRBD1
TGTGCCAGCAGCCCTAATAGTGCGGGAACACTCAAAAACATTCAGTACTTC CASSPNSAGTLKNIQYF TRBJ2-4 - TRBV7-9 -
TGTGCCACCGGTGGTGCGAGGGCCGACGAGCAGTACTTC CATGGARADEQYF TRBJ2-7 - TRBV15 -
TGCGCCAGCAGCTTGTTAAGCGGGACCTCCTACGAGCAGTACTTC CASSLLSGTSYEQYF TRBJ2-7 - TRBV5-1 TRBD2
TGTGCCAGCAGCTTAACGTACCAGTCCTACGAGCAGTACTTC CASSLTYQSYEQYF TRBJ2-7 - TRBV7-3 -
TGTGCCAGCAGCTCGAGTAGACAGGGGACGGAGGTGAACACCGGGGAGCTGTTTTTT CASSSSRQGTEVNTGELFF TRBJ2-2 once TRBV7-9 TRBD1
TGTGCCAGCAGCACCGGACTAGCGGGGGCTCAGGAGCAGTTCTTC CASSTGLAGAQEQFF TRBJ2-1 - TRBV11-2 TRBD2
TGTGCCAGCAGCTCGAGACAGAGCAATCAGCCCCAGCATTTT CASSSRQSNQPQHF TRBJ1-5 - TRBV27 -
TGTGCCAGGCCTTCTCGCGACGGGAGGGAGTATGTAGAGACCCAGTACTTC CARPSRDGREYVETQYF TRBJ2-5 - TRBV19 TRBD2
TGTGCCAGCAGTTTATTAGCGGGAGATGACACCGGGGAGCTGTTTTTT CASSLLAGDDTGELFF TRBJ2-2 once TRBV28 TRBD2
TGTGCCAGCAGCTCCAGCGGGAGGGCCCTCTCTGGGGCCAACGTCCTGACTTTC CASSSSGRALSGANVLTF TRBJ2-6 few TRBV7-3 TRBD2
TGTGCCAGCAATAAGGTAGCGGACTACGAGCAGTACTTC CASNKVADYEQYF TRBJ2-7 few TRBV6-5 -
TGTGCCAGCAGACCGGGACTAGCGGGTTCTAGGACCGGGGAGCTGTTTTTT CASRPGLAGSRTGELFF TRBJ2-2 - TRBV14 TRBD2
TGTGCCAGCAGCGTTGGAGGGCCCAACTCCTACGAGCAGTACTTC CASSVGGPNSYEQYF TRBJ2-7 - TRBV5-4 -
TGTGCCAGCGCCATCTGGGCAGGCCCTAATGAAAAACTGTTTTTT CASAIWAGPNEKLFF TRBJ1-4 - TRBV7-2 -
TGCAGCGCCAGACTAGCGTACAATGAGCAGTTCTTC CSARLAYNEQFF TRBJ2-1 - TRBV29-1 TRBD2
TGTGCCAGCAGTTTATCCACCTTAACGGGCTTACTAGGGTCCTACGAGCAGTACTTC CASSLSTLTGLLGSYEQYF TRBJ2-7 - TRBV28 -